This is a list of T cell receptor beta chains from one sample in a study of T cell responses to AZD1222 COVID-19 vaccine. Libraries were prepared by immunoSEQ multiplex PCR; TCRdb keeps only in-frame clonotypes and omits some of them. Here the sample spans about 140,000 clones, around 90% being singletons. This material consisted of peripheral blood, taken on day 0 of AZD1222 vaccination. These receptors all stem from an adult in good health. CDR3s include the opening cysteine and the closing phenylalanine or tryptophan. D genes are given only for firm matches.

CDR3aa | d_gene | j_gene | v_gene
CASRAAGTEDTQYF | . | TRBJ2-3 | TRBV5-6
CASKRGGANNEQFF | . | TRBJ2-1 | TRBV27
CASSRGETYEQYF | . | TRBJ2-7 | TRBV5-1
CASSEQGEGQPQHF | TRBD1 | TRBJ1-5 | TRBV2
CASRLTGTQSTQYF | . | TRBJ2-3 | TRBV5-1
CAWKRTNTEAFF | . | TRBJ1-1 | TRBV30
CASRSGVSYEQYF | . | TRBJ2-7 | TRBV6-5
CASTGSLNQPQHF | . | TRBJ1-5 | TRBV12-3/TRBV12-4
CATSSRGGTGNSPLHF | . | TRBJ1-6 | TRBV19
CASSTISEKLFF | . | TRBJ1-4 | TRBV12-3/TRBV12-4
CASSSLGEQYF | . | TRBJ2-7 | TRBV28
CASSGQRNTGELFF | . | TRBJ2-2 | TRBV19
CASSFQSGLGDNEQFF | . | TRBJ2-1 | TRBV5-1
CASSRPGSSAEAFF | . | TRBJ1-1 | TRBV6-2/TRBV6-3
CASNLAPSSYNEQFF | . | TRBJ2-1 | TRBV9
CASSSRVRADTQYF | . | TRBJ2-3 | TRBV6-5
CASSELEGTNSPLHF | . | TRBJ1-6 | TRBV6-1
CASSSPEDRGRNTIYF | TRBD1 | TRBJ1-3 | TRBV2
CASSAVTDTQYF | . | TRBJ2-3 | TRBV9
CASRGITDTQYF | . | TRBJ2-3 | TRBV11-2